These 30 T cell receptor beta chains were sequenced from one sample in a study of T cell clonotyping in hematopoietic cell transplantation. Measured with immunoSEQ multiplex PCR; TCRdb has only the in-frame clones, and not every one. The sample holds about 47,000 clones, roughly 80% seen once. The time point is: recipient sample about 28 days before transplant, after cytoreduction. This material consisted of peripheral blood mononuclear cells, taken before stem cell transplant. These receptors were taken from a man in his fifties or sixties with myelodysplastic syndrome. Some clones in this sample may be carry-over from other donors' samples.

The chain is built from TRBV4-3 and TRBJ2-4; 14 bases match TRBD2. CDR1 is LGHNA and CDR2 is YSLEER in the germline V gene. With 0 bases clipped from V and 0 bases from J, the junction kept 10 bases outside the gene matches. The CDR3 is 21 residues long. This chain's CDR3 is CASSQDRTSGGFYLAKNIQYF. The CDR3 DNA reads TGCGCCAGCAGCCAAGATAGGACTAGCGGGGGGTTCTACCTAGCCAAAAACATTCAGTACTTC.

This clone appeared once. The chain has TRBV6-5 and TRBJ1-1; 7 bases align to TRBD1. After removal of 0 bases from V and 6 bases from J, the junction contained 10 bases not matched to a gene. The CDR3 is 16 residues long. The germline V gene encodes CDR1 MNHEY and CDR2 SVGAGI. CDR3 protein: CASSYSIQGGRSEAFF. CDR3 nucleotide sequence: TGTGCCAGCAGTTACTCGATCCAGGGGGGAAGGTCTGAAGCTTTCTTT.

The V and J genes are TRBV28 and TRBJ1-2; possibly TRBD1 for D (5 bases). The CDR3 spans 14 residues. Trimming took off 2 bases at V and 8 bases at J, with 15 bases between the two ends. Looked up from germline, CDR1 is MDHEN and CDR2 is SYDVKM. In nucleotides, the CDR3 is TGTGCCAGCAGTTTACCGGCCAGGGATGACGGCTACACCTTC. Translation gives CASSLPARDDGYTF.

J is TRBJ2-1 and V is TRBV5-1, with 9 bases fitting TRBD2. Trimming cost V 0 bases and J 0 bases; bases outside gene matches: 7. CDR3 length equals 18 residues. Germline V CDR1 and CDR2: SGHRS, YFSETQ. CDR3: CASSLDRLSGGSYNEQFF. The CDR3 DNA reads TGCGCCAGCAGCTTGGATCGACTTAGCGGGGGCTCCTACAATGAGCAGTTCTTC.

The rearrangement links TRBV4-3 to TRBJ2-6; 7 nucleotides match TRBD1. Germline assignment: CDR1 LGHNA and CDR2 YSLEER. CDR3 size: 18 residues. With V trimmed by 1 base and J by 0 bases, 6 bases remained unmatched. In DNA form, the CDR3 reads TGCGCCAGCAGCCAAGGGGGACAGACCCGCTCTGGGGCCAACGTCCTGACTTTC. This encodes CASSQGGQTRSGANVLTF.

This clone appeared a few times. V gene TRBV30 combines with J gene TRBJ1-1, with D unresolved. V shed 3 bases and J shed 4 bases, with 12 bases lying between them. The CDR3 extends over 13 amino acids. Germline CDR1 is GTSNPN and CDR2 is SVGIG (reference sequence). Here the CDR3 DNA reads TGTGCCTGGAGATACGGAGGTGGCACTGAAGCTTTCTTT. Protein: CAWRYGGGTEAFF.

This clone was found a few times. The rearrangement joins TRBV15 to TRBJ1-2, with 8 nucleotides matching TRBD1. The CDR3 extends over 16 amino acids. The germline CDR1 and CDR2 sequences are LNHNV and YYDKDF (reference sequence). The ends lost 1 base at V and 10 bases at J; junction bases unmatched: 14. The CDR3 nucleotides read TGTGCCACCAGCAGAGTTTTGGGCTACAGGGGGGCAGACTACACCTTC. Its translation: CATSRVLGYRGADYTF. Looking up the rest from reference TRBV15 and TRBJ1-2 gives the full variable domain: DAMVIQNPRYQVTQFGKPVTLSCSQTLNHNVMYWYQQKSSQAPKLLFHYYDKDFNNEADTPDNFQSRRPNTSFCFLDIRSPGLGDTAMYLCATSRVLGYRGADYTFGSGTRLTVV.

The chain links TRBV19 to TRBJ2-1; 9 bases fit TRBD2. V shed 3 bases and J 6 bases; nucleotides not matched to a gene: 9. Germline CDR1 is LNHDA and CDR2 is SQIVND (reference sequence). This CDR3 is built from 16 residues. For the CDR3, the DNA is TGTGCCAGTAGTATTTTAGCGGGGGAGCCCCTCAATGAGCAGTTCTTC. It specifies CASSILAGEPLNEQFF.

This rearrangement joins TRBV7-2 to TRBJ2-3; 7 bases are shared with TRBD2. J lost 13 bases, V lost 0 bases, and 4 bases had no gene match. This CDR3 is built from 12 residues. In germline, CDR1 is SGHTA, CDR2 FQGNSA. The CDR3 here is CASSLAWGGEYF. In DNA, the CDR3 is TGTGCCAGCAGCTTAGCCTGGGGAGGGGAGTATTTT.

The chain employs TRBV6-1 and TRBJ2-7, with D possibly being TRBD2 (6 bases). The germline gives CDR1 MNHNS, CDR2 SASEGT. The CDR3 has 12 amino acids. With 3 bases removed from V and 3 bases from J, the gap between germline ends came to 6 bases. CDR3 loop: CASSDGSYEQYF. Here the CDR3 DNA reads TGTGCCAGCAGTGACGGGAGCTACGAGCAGTACTTC.

V gene TRBV6-6 combines with J gene TRBJ1-4, with D possibly TRBD1 on 5 matching bases. The length of the CDR3 is 11 residues. With 7 bases removed from V and 6 bases from J, the gap between germline ends came to 6 bases. CDR1 is MNHNY and CDR2 is SVGAGI in the germline V gene (reference sequence). Here the CDR3 DNA reads TGTGCCAGCATGGGGGATGAAAAACTGTTTTTT. It translates to CASMGDEKLFF.

V usage is TRBV14 and J usage is TRBJ1-6; TRBD1 matches 8 bases. Unmatched junction bases numbered 6, after V lost 1 base and J lost 7 bases. CDR1 and CDR2 from the germline V gene are SGHDN and FVKESK. CDR3 length equals 16 residues. Here the CDR3 reads CASSQGTGYGNSPLHF. The CDR3 nucleotides read TGTGCCAGCAGCCAAGGGACAGGGTATGGAAATTCACCCCTCCACTTT. The complete variable domain, with remaining parts taken from reference TRBV14 and TRBJ1-6, reads EAGVTQFPSHSVIEKGQTVTLRCDPISGHDNLYWYRRVMGKEIKFLLHFVKESKQDESGMPNNRFLAERTGGTYSTLKVQPAELEDSGVYFCASSQGTGYGNSPLHFGNGTRLTVT.

This clone has a single count. The chain carries TRBV7-6 and TRBJ2-7, with D unresolved. Trimming shortened V by 3 bases and J by 3 bases, and 12 bases separated the two germline ends. In germline, CDR1 is SGHVS, CDR2 FNYEAQ. The CDR3 loop spans 14 amino acids. CDR3 bases: TGTGCCAGCAGCTTTTCTCTGGCAAACTACGAGCAGTACTTC. This codes for CASSFSLANYEQYF.

This clone appeared a few times. The chain carries TRBV20-1 and TRBJ1-1; D perhaps matches TRBD1 (6 bases). Germline V gene sequence: CDR1 DFQATT, CDR2 SNEGSKA (reference sequence). V dropped 5 bases and J dropped 5 bases, with 9 bases sitting between them. This CDR3 comprises 11 residues. CDR3 protein: CSAGDNTEAFF. The DNA of the CDR3 is TGCAGTGCTGGGGACAATACTGAAGCTTTCTTT.

The chain joins TRBV6-1 to TRBJ1-1; D gene unclear. The CDR3 sequence is 13 residues long. V gave up 7 bases and J gave up 3 bases, with 12 bases separating them. Germline V gene data show CDR1 as MNHNS and CDR2 as SASEGT. In nucleotides, the CDR3 is TGTGCCAGCACCCGGACGGTCGACACTGAAGCTTTCTTT. It translates to CASTRTVDTEAFF.

The chain is built from TRBV6-1 and TRBJ2-7, with D tentatively TRBD1 or TRBD2 (5 bases each). Trimming took 11 bases from V and 2 from J, leaving 22 bases between them. Looked up from germline, CDR1 is MNHNS and CDR2 is SASEGT. The CDR3 extends over 15 amino acids. For the CDR3, the DNA is TGTGCCGGGGCAAGAGGCTCCGGAGGTCCCTACGAGCAGTACTTC. Translated, it gives CAGARGSGGPYEQYF.

V is TRBV19 and J is TRBJ2-1; TRBD2 matches 7 bases. CDR1 is LNHDA, CDR2 SQIVND, per germline (reference sequence). This CDR3 is built from 13 residues. J lost 9 bases, V lost 4 bases, and 6 bases had no gene match. CDR3 nucleotide sequence: TGTGCCAGTAGTACTTCCGGGGGGTTTGAGCAGTTCTTC. Translation gives CASSTSGGFEQFF.

The chain employs TRBV15 and TRBJ2-3; D possibly matches TRBD1 or TRBD2 (6 bases each). CDR1 and CDR2 (germline): LNHNV, YYDKDF (reference sequence). CDR3 length: 15 residues. Trimming cost V 3 bases and J 2 bases, with 12 bases left between them. The CDR3 nucleotides read TGTGCCACCAGCAGGAGGGGGGAAGTCACAGATACGCAGTATTTT. Its translation is CATSRRGEVTDTQYF. Full variable domain (outside the CDR3, taken from reference TRBV15 and TRBJ2-3): DAMVIQNPRYQVTQFGKPVTLSCSQTLNHNVMYWYQQKSSQAPKLLFHYYDKDFNNEADTPDNFQSRRPNTSFCFLDIRSPGLGDTAMYLCATSRRGEVTDTQYFGPGTRLTVL.

The CDR3 DNA sequence: TGTGCCAGCAGCTTGACATTATCCTACGAGCAGTACTTC. Its protein is CASSLTLSYEQYF. This chain uses TRBV11-2 with TRBJ2-7; D ambiguous. The CDR3 spans 13 residues. From germline, CDR1 is SGHAT and CDR2 FQNNGV. V lost 3 bases and J lost 1, with 7 bases in between.

The chain employs TRBV30 and TRBJ1-6, with 10 positions matching TRBD1. After removal of 4 bases from V and 7 bases from J, the junction contained 4 bases not matched to a gene. Germline-derived CDR1 and CDR2 are GTSNPN and SVGIG (reference sequence). CDR3 length: 14 amino acids. The DNA for the CDR3 is TGTGCCTGGAAAAGGGGACAGGGGAATTCACCCCTCCACTTT. Translated, it gives CAWKRGQGNSPLHF.

V and J are TRBV28 and TRBJ1-1; D might be TRBD1 (6 bases). The germline CDR1 and CDR2 sequences are MDHEN and SYDVKM. Trimming took 5 bases from V and 5 from J, leaving 18 bases between them. The CDR3 loop spans 15 amino acids. CDR3 in DNA: TGTGCCAGCAGTCCGTGGACAGTAATTGGTACTGAAGCTTTCTTT. It yields the protein CASSPWTVIGTEAFF.

V gene TRBV29-1 combines with J gene TRBJ2-6; D not certain. Trimming shortened V by 6 bases and J by 1 base, and 7 bases separated the two germline ends. This CDR3 has 13 residues. Germline V gene lookup returns CDR1 SQVTM and CDR2 ANQGSEA. As DNA, the CDR3 is TGCAGCGTGGTAGCTTCTGGGGCCAACGTCCTGACTTTC. It translates to CSVVASGANVLTF.

This chain links TRBV10-3 with TRBJ1-2; D possibly corresponds to TRBD1 (6 bases). In germline, CDR1 is ENHRY, CDR2 SYGVKD. This CDR3 is 13 amino acids long. V lost 2 bases, J lost 3 bases, and 7 bases lay in between. As DNA, the CDR3 is TGTGCCATCAGTGAGGCAGGGGACTATGGCTACACCTTC. It translates to CAISEAGDYGYTF.

The V and J genes are TRBV7-9 and TRBJ1-1; 7 bases line up with TRBD1. Germline CDR1 SEHNR, CDR2 FQNEAQ (reference sequence). V gave up 0 bases and J gave up 1 base; unmatched junction bases: 5. The CDR3 runs 16 residues. CDR3 residues: CASSLAGRGPNTEAFF. The CDR3 DNA reads TGTGCCAGCAGCTTAGCAGGTAGGGGGCCGAACACTGAAGCTTTCTTT.

This clone was seen just once. This chain links TRBV5-1 with TRBJ1-1, with TRBD1 matching 9 bases. Trimming removed 3 bases from V and 2 bases from J; junction bases left unmatched: 5. Per the germline V gene, CDR1 is SGHRS and CDR2 is YFSETQ. The CDR3 runs 15 residues. CDR3 sequence reads: CASSWGTGTNTEAFF. The CDR3, as DNA: TGCGCCAGCAGCTGGGGGACAGGGACCAACACTGAAGCTTTCTTT. Based on the CDR3 plus reference TRBV5-1 and TRBJ1-1, the full variable domain is KAGVTQTPRYLIKTRGQQVTLSCSPISGHRSVSWYQQTPGQGLQFLFEYFSETQRNKGNFPGRFSGRQFSNSRSEMNVSTLELGDSALYLCASSWGTGTNTEAFFGQGTRLTVV.

The chain combines TRBV2 with TRBJ1-5, with D perhaps TRBD1 (5 bases). The CDR3 is 15 amino acids. The V and J ends lost 7 bases and 0 bases respectively, with 13 bases between them. Germline lookup yields CDR1 SNHLY and CDR2 FYNNEI. The CDR3 loop is CASMRTPHSNQPQHF. The CDR3 DNA follows: TGTGCCAGCATGCGGACACCTCATAGCAATCAGCCCCAGCATTTT.

There are a few counts of this clone. The chain links TRBV19 to TRBJ1-3; maybe TRBD1 (6 bases). V was cut by 7 bases and J by 4 bases, with 17 bases left in between. The germline V gene has CDR1 LNHDA and CDR2 SQIVND (reference sequence). The CDR3 covers 15 residues. In nucleotides, the CDR3 is TGTGCCAGTACTCCGCCGGGGACACCAGGAAACACCATATATTTT. Encoded protein: CASTPPGTPGNTIYF.

The J gene is TRBJ1-2, the V gene TRBV6-6; D is uncertain. The V end was cut by 2 bases, the J end by 2 bases, with 6 bases between. This CDR3 spans 13 amino acids. CDR1 is MNHNY, CDR2 SVGAGI, per germline (reference sequence). The CDR3, as DNA: TGTGCCAGCAGTTACACGGGAAACTATGGCTACACCTTC. Amino acids: CASSYTGNYGYTF.

This chain joins TRBV29-1 and TRBJ2-7; TRBD2 matches at 9 bases. Germline lookup yields CDR1 SQVTM and CDR2 ANQGSEA. Trimming cost V 3 bases and J 0 bases; bases outside gene matches: 6. There are 15 residues in the CDR3. The CDR3 reads CSVDNPAGGSYEQYF. CDR3 in DNA: TGCAGCGTTGATAATCCAGCGGGGGGCTCCTACGAGCAGTACTTC.

The J gene is TRBJ1-1, the V gene TRBV20-1; no definite D call. Trimming shortened V by 3 bases and J by 4 bases, and 3 bases separated the two germline ends. From germline, CDR1 is DFQATT and CDR2 SNEGSKA (reference sequence). CDR3 length: 10 residues. CDR3 DNA sequence: TGCAGTGCTAGGTTCACTGAAGCTTTCTTT. It is translated as CSARFTEAFF.